Listed below are T cell receptor beta chains from one sample, sequenced in a study of cytomegalovirus exposure and HLA in healthy donors. The protocol was immunoSEQ multiplex PCR, while the TCRdb copy is restricted to in-frame clones and leaves out a portion. In the table there are about 93,000 clones, approximately 60% of which are singletons. The sample comprised PBMCs. The receptors originated from a boy between 10 and 17 years old in good health and CMV-seropositive. Both conserved end residues are part of each CDR3. D genes are given only for firm matches. Only some rows state a clone size, as once, few, many or a class for expanded clones.

CDR3 DNA | CDR3 protein | V gene | D gene | J gene | clone size
TGTGCCAGCAGTGAACGTCTAGCAGGCTCCTACGAGCAGTACTTC | CASSERLAGSYEQYF | TRBV2 | NA | TRBJ2-7 | NA
TGTGCCAGCAGTTACTCGCTGGGGGGGGGCACTGAAGCTTTCTTT | CASSYSLGGGTEAFF | TRBV6-5 | NA | TRBJ1-1 | NA
TGTGCCAGCAGCTTGCGGTGGTCAGGGGGCCCCGGGGAGCTGTTTTTT | CASSLRWSGGPGELFF | TRBV7-9 | TRBD1 | TRBJ2-2 | NA
TGTGCCAGCAGCTTTACTAGCGCCTCCTACAATGAGCAGTTCTTC | CASSFTSASYNEQFF | TRBV7-9 | TRBD2 | TRBJ2-1 | NA
TGTGCCAGCAGCCAAGGGGTGGACAGAAACCCCTCTGGCTACACCTTC | CASSQGVDRNPSGYTF | TRBV4-2 | NA | TRBJ1-2 | few
TGTGCCAGCAGCAAAGGACAGTACACCGGGGAGCTGTTTTTT | CASSKGQYTGELFF | TRBV13 | NA | TRBJ2-2 | NA
TGCAGCCTGAGGAGGGCCAATGAGCAGTTCTTC | CSLRRANEQFF | TRBV29-1 | NA | TRBJ2-1 | once
TGCAGCGTTGAATTAATCCGGGATACGCAGTATTTT | CSVELIRDTQYF | TRBV29-1 | NA | TRBJ2-3 | few
TGTGCCAGCAGTTCAACAGGGAGAGCCGGGGAGCTGTTTTTT | CASSSTGRAGELFF | TRBV6-6 | NA | TRBJ2-2 | once
TGTGCCAGCAGGGGGACAGGGGGCACCGGGGAGCTGTTTTTT | CASRGTGGTGELFF | TRBV7-9 | TRBD1 | TRBJ2-2 | NA
TGTGCCAGCTCATCACAGGGAGTCTTCGTCAATGAGCAGTTCTTC | CASSSQGVFVNEQFF | TRBV18 | NA | TRBJ2-1 | NA
TGTGCCAGCAGTCGAGACAGGGGAACCTACGAGCAGTACTTC | CASSRDRGTYEQYF | TRBV2 | TRBD1 | TRBJ2-7 | NA
TGTGCCAGCGGACCGGACAGGACTAACTATGGCTACACCTTC | CASGPDRTNYGYTF | TRBV7-8 | TRBD1 | TRBJ1-2 | once
TGTGCCAGCAGCATAACCGGGACTTTATCCTACAATGAGCAGTTCTTC | CASSITGTLSYNEQFF | TRBV7-2 | NA | TRBJ2-1 | NA
TGTGCCAGCAGTCTTAACCCCGGTGGTGGCTACACCTTC | CASSLNPGGGYTF | TRBV6-1 | NA | TRBJ1-2 | NA
TGTGCCAGCTCACCAGGCACAGGGGGGCGTATGGCCTACGAGCAGTACTTC | CASSPGTGGRMAYEQYF | TRBV18 | TRBD1 | TRBJ2-7 | NA
TGTGCCAGCAGTAACATAGCGGGTCTGCAGTTCTTC | CASSNIAGLQFF | TRBV6-5 | TRBD2 | TRBJ2-1 | NA
TGCGCCAGCAGACGTTTCCCCGGGACAGAGAACACCGGGGAGCTGTTTTTT | CASRRFPGTENTGELFF | TRBV4-1 | TRBD1 | TRBJ2-2 | few
TGTGCCAGCAGCTCCCGGACTAGCGGGCTCTACGAGCAGTACTTC | CASSSRTSGLYEQYF | TRBV7-9 | TRBD2 | TRBJ2-7 | NA
TGTGCCAGCAGCGTAGGGTCAGGCAATCCCCCGGTGGCTTTCTTT | CASSVGSGNPPVAFF | TRBV9 | NA | TRBJ1-1 | NA